This T cell receptor (beta chain) was obtained from a study of T-cell reconstitution after alpha-beta-depleted transplantation in children. The germline V and J ends were trimmed by 3 bases and 7 bases, with 19 bases remaining between them. This CDR3 region has 16 residues. CDR1 LNHNV and CDR2 YYDKDF come from the germline V gene (reference sequence). Study-level points and caveats: One year after transplant, T-cell counts and diversity came mostly from newly produced T cells.

TCRbeta library construction was performed incorporating unique molecular identifiers. TCRdb fed the PCR reads into MiXCR, producing one record per CDR3 protein. The sample lists fewer than 1 million distinct CDR3 sequences; approximately 15% were seen once. As to this clonotype: What it recognizes is unknown.

V is TRBV15 and J is TRBJ1-5; D is possibly TRBD1 (6 bases). This material consisted of PBMCs, mostly from graft donor cells, taken 360 days after TCRalphabeta/CD19-depleted stem cell transplant. This sequence was found in a male patient between 10 and 17 years old who had a stem cell transplant for acute lymphoblastic leukemia, so the T cells may come from the graft donor. CDR3 sequence reads: CATSSRNRVLSQPQHF. CDR3 nucleotide sequence: TGTGCCACCAGCAGCCGAAACAGGGTCTTAAGCCAGCCCCAGCATTTT.